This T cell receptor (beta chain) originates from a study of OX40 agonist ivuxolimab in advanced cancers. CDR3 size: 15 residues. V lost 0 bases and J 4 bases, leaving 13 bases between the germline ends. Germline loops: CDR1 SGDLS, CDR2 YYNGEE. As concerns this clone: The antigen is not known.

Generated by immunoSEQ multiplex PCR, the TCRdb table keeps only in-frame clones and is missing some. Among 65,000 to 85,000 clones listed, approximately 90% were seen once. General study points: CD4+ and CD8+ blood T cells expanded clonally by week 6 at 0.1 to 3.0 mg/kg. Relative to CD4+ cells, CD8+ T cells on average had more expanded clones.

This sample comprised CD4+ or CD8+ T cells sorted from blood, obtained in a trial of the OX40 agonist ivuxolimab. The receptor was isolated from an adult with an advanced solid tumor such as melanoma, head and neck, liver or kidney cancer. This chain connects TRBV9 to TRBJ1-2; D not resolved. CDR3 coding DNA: TGTGCCAGCAGCGTAGGTCGGGAGGTCCCCTATGGCTACACCTTC. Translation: CASSVGREVPYGYTF.